Shown below are 17 T cell receptor beta chains from a single sample sequenced in a study of cytomegalovirus exposure and HLA in healthy donors. Assay used: immunoSEQ multiplex PCR; TCRdb lists only in-frame clones, some missing. The sample lists 35,000 to 50,000 clones; roughly 93% were seen once. Sequencing was performed on PBMCs. The receptor source for this set is a young woman in good health and CMV-seronegative.

The chain's CDR3 is CASSLIQGSNEQFF. The CDR3 DNA reads as TGTGCCAGCAGCTTGATACAGGGTTCTAATGAGCAGTTCTTC. The rearrangement links TRBV7-8 to TRBJ2-1; TRBD1 might be the D (6 bases). CDR3 size: 14 residues. Germline lookup yields CDR1 SGHVS and CDR2 FQNEAQ. Deletions cut 3 bases from V and 7 bases from J, with 13 bases between.

CDR3 nucleotide sequence: TGTGCCAGCAGCATAAAGCGGGGGGAAGTCCGTGAGCAGTTCTTC. Its translation: CASSIKRGEVREQFF. The V and J genes are TRBV21-1 and TRBJ2-1; the tabulated D call, TRBD2, remains unverified against the DNA. TRBV21-1 is assigned pseudogene status. CDR3 size: 15 residues.

The chain is built from TRBV14 and TRBJ1-6, with 7 bases identical to TRBD1. The trim removed 4 bases at V and 7 bases at J, leaving 4 bases unmatched. CDR3 size: 14 residues. In germline, CDR1 is SGHDN, CDR2 FVKESK. CDR3 loop: CASSPGTVNSPLHF. Here the CDR3 DNA reads TGTGCCAGCAGCCCCGGGACAGTAAATTCACCCCTCCACTTT.

The sample holds one count of this clone. This sequence joins TRBV13 and TRBJ1-1, with 10 bases identical to TRBD1. J was trimmed by 0 bases and V by 4 bases; bases with no gene match: 8. The CDR3 is made up of 17 amino acids. Germline V CDR1 and CDR2: PRHDT, FYEKMQ (reference sequence). The chain's CDR3 is CASSSSRTGGLNTEAFF. The CDR3 nucleotides read TGTGCCAGCAGCTCCTCACGGACAGGGGGGTTGAACACTGAAGCTTTCTTT.

The V gene is TRBV7-6, the J gene TRBJ2-7; D is unresolved. The CDR3 extends over 14 amino acids. Germline CDR1 and CDR2: SGHVS and FNYEAQ. Trimming removed 1 base at V and 0 bases at J, with 7 bases between. This chain's CDR3 is CASSLGLGSYEQYF. In DNA, the CDR3 is TGTGCCAGCAGCTTAGGCCTAGGCTCCTACGAGCAGTACTTC.

This clone has a single count. The chain links TRBV6-5 to TRBJ2-2; D is ambiguous. There are 11 residues in the CDR3. Per germline, CDR1 MNHEY and CDR2 SVGAGI. Trimming cost V 8 bases and J 6 bases, with 7 bases left between them. The CDR3 loop reads CASESAGELFF. CDR3 sequence (DNA): TGTGCCAGCGAATCGGCCGGGGAGCTGTTTTTT.

The rearrangement joins TRBV9 to TRBJ1-4; the match to TRBD1 covers 9 bases. Losses at the gene ends were 3 bases for V and 3 bases for J; bases not matched to a gene: 3. This CDR3 has 15 amino acids. The germline gives CDR1 SGDLS, CDR2 YYNGEE. For the CDR3, the DNA is TGTGCCAGCAGCGATGGGACAGGGCCTAATGAAAAACTGTTTTTT. This sequence encodes CASSDGTGPNEKLFF.

The chain links TRBV10-3 to TRBJ1-2; tentative D call: TRBD1 (5 bases). V lost 0 bases and J lost 4, with 9 bases in between. CDR1 ENHRY and CDR2 SYGVKD come from the germline V gene. The CDR3 runs to 14 residues. CDR3 loop: CAISESGQGYGYTF. In DNA form, the CDR3 reads TGTGCCATCAGTGAGTCGGGCCAGGGCTATGGCTACACCTTC.

V and J are TRBV28 and TRBJ1-1; D is unresolved. CDR3 length: 11 amino acids. Per the germline V gene, CDR1 is MDHEN and CDR2 is SYDVKM. V lost 6 bases, J lost 3 bases, and 5 bases lay in between. CDR3: CASSQYTEAFF. Here the CDR3 DNA reads TGTGCCAGCAGCCAGTACACTGAAGCTTTCTTT.

The CDR3 DNA follows: TGTGCCAGCAGTGATGTCCTAGCGGGGGGGCCGAGCACCGGGGAGCTGTTTTTT. It is translated as CASSDVLAGGPSTGELFF. The gene calls are TRBV2 and TRBJ2-2; TRBD2 agrees at 12 bases. CDR1 and CDR2 from the germline V gene are SNHLY and FYNNEI. V lost 3 bases to trimming and J lost 4 bases; unmatched junction nucleotides: 9. This CDR3 is built from 18 residues.

The chain joins TRBV6-1 to TRBJ2-7, with 9 positions matching TRBD1. The CDR3 runs 15 residues. Germline trimming cut 6 bases from V and 7 bases from J; bases unmatched to any gene: 13. Germline assignment: CDR1 MNHNS and CDR2 SASEGT. This CDR3 reads CASSPQGAEVREQYF. DNA of the CDR3: TGTGCCAGCAGCCCACAGGGGGCAGAGGTACGGGAGCAGTACTTC.

V usage is TRBV21-1 and J usage is TRBJ2-7; no DNA check was done on the table's D call, TRBD1. TRBV21-1 is designated a pseudogene. The length of the CDR3 is 12 residues. The CDR3 nucleotides read TGTGCCCGGTGGGGCACCAACTACGAGCAGTACTTC. Amino acid sequence: CARWGTNYEQYF.

The chain is built from TRBV10-1 and TRBJ2-1; D unresolved. There are 14 residues in the CDR3. Per germline, CDR1 WNHNN and CDR2 SYGVQD (reference sequence). V lost 7 bases and J 6 bases, leaving 16 bases between the germline ends. CDR3 in amino acids: CASIGVTRGNEQFF. Written as DNA, the CDR3 is TGCGCCAGCATAGGCGTCACCCGAGGCAATGAGCAGTTCTTC.

The chain recombines TRBV7-9 with TRBJ2-7, with D tentatively TRBD2 (5 bases). Germline CDR1 SEHNR, CDR2 FQNEAQ (reference sequence). V dropped 5 bases and J dropped 3 bases, with 11 bases sitting between them. The CDR3 loop spans 13 amino acids. The CDR3 protein is CASSVSTSYEQYF. In nucleotides, the CDR3 is TGTGCCAGCAGCGTCAGCACTAGCTACGAGCAGTACTTC.

The chain employs TRBV28 and TRBJ1-5; D gene uncertain. Trimming took off 2 bases at V and 4 bases at J, with 9 bases between the two ends. The V gene's germline CDR1 is MDHEN and CDR2 SYDVKM. The CDR3 runs 14 residues. The CDR3 nucleotides are TGTGCCAGCAGTTTAGCGCAGGCGAATCAGCCCCAGCATTTT. Protein sequence: CASSLAQANQPQHF.

The gene calls are TRBV28 and TRBJ1-1; 8 bases are a match to TRBD1. Germline trimming cut 2 bases from V and 4 bases from J; bases unmatched to any gene: 3. CDR1 is MDHEN, CDR2 SYDVKM, per germline. The CDR3 contains 14 residues. CDR3 region: CASSLITGGTEAFF. In nucleotides, the CDR3 is TGTGCCAGCAGTTTAATAACAGGGGGCACTGAAGCTTTCTTT.

This clone was seen only once. V is TRBV20-1 and J is TRBJ1-1; 8 nucleotides agree with TRBD1. Germline V gene lookup returns CDR1 DFQATT and CDR2 SNEGSKA (reference sequence). With V trimmed by 4 bases and J by 11 bases, 6 bases remained unmatched. This CDR3 has 11 residues. CDR3 DNA: TGCAGTGCTACCCAGGGGGCAGTGGCTTTCTTT. This translates into CSATQGAVAFF.